This is a list of T cell receptor beta chains from one sample in a study of cytomegalovirus exposure and HLA in healthy donors. The data were produced by immunoSEQ multiplex PCR, yet TCRdb's version contains in-frame clones alone and is incomplete. The data contain about 190,000 clones, over 70% of them singletons. Specimen: PBMCs. Receptors originate from a young woman in good health and CMV-seropositive. CDR3s include the opening cysteine and the closing phenylalanine or tryptophan. D genes are given only for firm matches. Only some rows state a clone size, as once, few, many or a class for expanded clones.

d_gene: TRBD2
j_gene: TRBJ2-1
len: 13
v_gene: TRBV29-1
abundance: once
CDR3aa: CSVEGTSATEQFF
CDR3nt: TGCAGCGTTGAAGGGACTAGCGCTACAGAGCAGTTCTTC

d_gene: -
j_gene: TRBJ2-7
len: 16
v_gene: TRBV7-2
abundance: -
CDR3aa: CASSRGGGVGGYEQYF
CDR3nt: TGTGCCAGCAGCCGAGGGGGGGGAGTGGGAGGCTACGAGCAGTACTTC

d_gene: TRBD2
j_gene: TRBJ2-1
len: 15
v_gene: TRBV28
abundance: -
CDR3aa: CAGSLGLAAYNEQFF
CDR3nt: TGTGCCGGCAGTTTGGGACTAGCGGCCTACAATGAGCAGTTCTTC

d_gene: TRBD2
j_gene: TRBJ2-1
len: 14
v_gene: TRBV19
abundance: -
CDR3aa: CASRGAGGGNEQFF
CDR3nt: TGTGCCAGCCGAGGAGCGGGAGGAGGTAATGAGCAGTTCTTC

d_gene: -
j_gene: TRBJ2-1
len: 13
v_gene: TRBV7-9
abundance: -
CDR3aa: CASSFFTGNEQFF
CDR3nt: TGTGCCAGCAGCTTCTTTACCGGGAATGAGCAGTTCTTC

d_gene: TRBD2
j_gene: TRBJ2-7
len: 14
v_gene: TRBV7-8
abundance: -
CDR3aa: CASRDEREGYEQYF
CDR3nt: TGTGCCAGCAGGGACGAGCGGGAGGGCTACGAGCAGTACTTC

d_gene: -
j_gene: TRBJ2-5
len: 13
v_gene: TRBV6-5
abundance: -
CDR3aa: CASSRGYQETQYF
CDR3nt: TGTGCCAGCAGTCGGGGGTACCAAGAGACCCAGTACTTC

d_gene: TRBD2
j_gene: TRBJ2-1
len: 12
v_gene: TRBV6-5
abundance: -
CDR3aa: CASSYGGSDQFF
CDR3nt: TGTGCCAGCAGTTACGGCGGGAGCGATCAGTTCTTC

d_gene: TRBD1
j_gene: TRBJ2-7
len: 13
v_gene: TRBV6-5
abundance: -
CDR3aa: CASSYRAGGEQYF
CDR3nt: TGTGCCAGCAGTTACCGGGCAGGGGGCGAGCAGTACTTC

d_gene: TRBD2
j_gene: TRBJ2-1
len: 14
v_gene: TRBV5-1
abundance: few
CDR3aa: CASSWEGSYNEQFF
CDR3nt: TGCGCCAGCAGTTGGGAGGGCTCCTACAATGAGCAGTTCTTC

d_gene: TRBD2
j_gene: TRBJ2-1
len: 12
v_gene: TRBV19
abundance: -
CDR3aa: CASSMGLAEQFF
CDR3nt: TGTGCCAGTAGTATGGGACTAGCGGAGCAGTTCTTC

d_gene: TRBD2
j_gene: TRBJ2-1
len: 16
v_gene: TRBV13
abundance: -
CDR3aa: CASSFQAGGRRNEQFF
CDR3nt: TGTGCCAGCAGCTTCCAAGCGGGAGGGCGGCGGAATGAGCAGTTCTTC

d_gene: TRBD2
j_gene: TRBJ2-1
len: 18
v_gene: TRBV19
abundance: -
CDR3aa: CASSPAPTSGSRYNEQFF
CDR3nt: TGTGCCAGTAGCCCCGCCCCGACTAGCGGGAGTCGGTACAATGAGCAGTTCTTC

d_gene: TRBD1
j_gene: TRBJ1-4
len: 16
v_gene: TRBV6-1
abundance: few
CDR3aa: CASSGSTGGGHEKLFF
CDR3nt: TGTGCCAGCAGTGGTTCGACAGGGGGAGGTCATGAAAAACTGTTTTTT

d_gene: TRBD1
j_gene: TRBJ1-5
len: 15
v_gene: TRBV6-6
abundance: -
CDR3aa: CASSYGTGGYQPQHF
CDR3nt: TGTGCCAGCAGTTATGGAACAGGGGGCTATCAGCCCCAGCATTTT

d_gene: TRBD1
j_gene: TRBJ2-3
len: 18
v_gene: TRBV19
abundance: -
CDR3aa: CASSALPGTGAGTDTQYF
CDR3nt: TGTGCCAGTAGTGCCTTACCCGGGACAGGGGCGGGCACAGATACGCAGTATTTT

d_gene: -
j_gene: TRBJ2-7
len: 14
v_gene: TRBV19
abundance: once
CDR3aa: CASSTGTHSYEQYF
CDR3nt: TGTGCCAGTAGTACCGGGACACATTCCTACGAGCAGTACTTC

d_gene: -
j_gene: TRBJ1-1
len: 12
v_gene: TRBV5-4
abundance: -
CDR3aa: CASSLYYEEAFF
CDR3nt: TGTGCCAGCAGCTTGTATTATGAGGAAGCTTTCTTT

d_gene: TRBD2
j_gene: TRBJ2-1
len: 17
v_gene: TRBV5-6
abundance: -
CDR3aa: CASTNLDGLAGENEQFF
CDR3nt: TGTGCCAGCACCAACCTCGACGGACTAGCGGGAGAGAATGAGCAGTTCTTC

d_gene: TRBD1
j_gene: TRBJ2-1
len: 15
v_gene: TRBV4-2
abundance: -
CDR3aa: CASSQEDREYNEQFF
CDR3nt: TGTGCCAGCAGCCAAGAAGACAGGGAGTACAATGAGCAGTTCTTC

d_gene: TRBD2
j_gene: TRBJ2-7
len: 15
v_gene: TRBV2
abundance: -
CDR3aa: CASRARTSGRGEQYF
CDR3nt: TGTGCCAGCAGGGCCCGGACTAGCGGGAGGGGCGAGCAGTACTTC

d_gene: -
j_gene: TRBJ1-4
len: 16
v_gene: TRBV18
abundance: -
CDR3aa: CASSFTGTSPGEKLFF
CDR3nt: TGTGCCAGCTCCTTCACCGGGACATCCCCGGGGGAAAAACTGTTTTTT

d_gene: -
j_gene: TRBJ2-1
len: 12
v_gene: TRBV7-2
abundance: -
CDR3aa: CASSLQYNEQFF
CDR3nt: TGTGCCAGCAGCCTACAGTACAATGAGCAGTTCTTC

d_gene: TRBD1
j_gene: TRBJ1-3
len: 15
v_gene: TRBV19
abundance: few
CDR3aa: CASSITGGPGNTIYF
CDR3nt: TGTGCCAGTAGTATAACAGGGGGTCCTGGAAACACCATATATTTT

d_gene: -
j_gene: TRBJ1-5
len: 12
v_gene: TRBV28
abundance: -
CDR3aa: CASSFGNQPQHF
CDR3nt: TGTGCCAGCAGTTTCGGCAATCAGCCCCAGCATTTT

d_gene: TRBD1
j_gene: TRBJ2-2
len: 15
v_gene: TRBV5-1
abundance: -
CDR3aa: CASRAGTGDTGELFF
CDR3nt: TGCGCCAGCAGGGCCGGGACAGGGGACACCGGGGAGCTGTTTTTT

d_gene: -
j_gene: TRBJ1-1
len: 15
v_gene: TRBV5-4
abundance: -
CDR3aa: CASSLGGRAGTEAFF
CDR3nt: TGTGCCAGCAGCTTGGGTGGGCGAGCGGGCACTGAAGCTTTCTTT

d_gene: -
j_gene: TRBJ2-7
len: 14
v_gene: TRBV15
abundance: -
CDR3aa: CATSRSRGAYEQYF
CDR3nt: TGTGCCACCAGCAGGTCCAGGGGTGCTTACGAGCAGTACTTC

d_gene: -
j_gene: TRBJ2-1
len: 17
v_gene: TRBV11-3
abundance: -
CDR3aa: CASSLGSGGLGYNEQFF
CDR3nt: TGTGCCAGCAGCTTAGGTAGTGGGGGCCTAGGTTACAATGAGCAGTTCTTC

d_gene: -
j_gene: TRBJ2-1
len: 13
v_gene: TRBV28
abundance: -
CDR3aa: CASSLQGYNEQFF
CDR3nt: TGTGCCAGCAGTTTACAGGGGTACAATGAGCAGTTCTTC

d_gene: -
j_gene: TRBJ1-5
len: 15
v_gene: TRBV5-5
abundance: few
CDR3aa: CASSLMEGSNQPQHF
CDR3nt: TGTGCCAGCAGCTTGATGGAGGGTAGCAATCAGCCCCAGCATTTT

d_gene: -
j_gene: TRBJ1-1
len: 13
v_gene: TRBV19
abundance: -
CDR3aa: CASKSGGNTEAFF
CDR3nt: TGTGCCAGTAAGTCGGGGGGGAACACTGAAGCTTTCTTT

d_gene: -
j_gene: TRBJ2-4
len: 16
v_gene: TRBV7-9
abundance: few
CDR3aa: CASSPGGEGAKNIQYF
CDR3nt: TGTGCCAGCAGCCCTGGCGGGGAAGGGGCCAAAAACATTCAGTACTTC

d_gene: -
j_gene: TRBJ2-7
len: 12
v_gene: TRBV28
abundance: -
CDR3aa: CASSAYISGQYF
CDR3nt: TGTGCCAGCAGCGCATATATCTCCGGGCAGTACTTC

d_gene: -
j_gene: TRBJ2-5
len: 15
v_gene: TRBV11-2
abundance: -
CDR3aa: CASSFNPGLQETQYF
CDR3nt: TGTGCCAGCAGCTTTAATCCAGGACTCCAAGAGACCCAGTACTTC

d_gene: TRBD2
j_gene: TRBJ2-1
len: 20
v_gene: TRBV11-3
abundance: -
CDR3aa: CASSSAQLAGLKSSYNEQFF
CDR3nt: TGTGCCAGCAGCTCCGCCCAACTAGCGGGATTAAAAAGCTCCTACAATGAGCAGTTCTTC

d_gene: -
j_gene: TRBJ2-2
len: 17
v_gene: TRBV7-9
abundance: -
CDR3aa: CASSFSGARPNTGELFF
CDR3nt: TGTGCCAGCAGCTTTTCGGGTGCTCGCCCGAACACCGGGGAGCTGTTTTTT

d_gene: -
j_gene: TRBJ2-7
len: 14
v_gene: TRBV7-8
abundance: -
CDR3aa: CASSLMRYSYEQYF
CDR3nt: TGTGCCAGCAGCTTAATGCGGTACTCCTACGAGCAGTACTTC

d_gene: TRBD2
j_gene: TRBJ2-1
len: 15
v_gene: TRBV7-9
abundance: -
CDR3aa: CASNLPAGGPNEQFF
CDR3nt: TGTGCCAGCAACCTACCAGCGGGAGGGCCAAATGAGCAGTTCTTC

d_gene: TRBD2
j_gene: TRBJ2-1
len: 18
v_gene: TRBV2
abundance: -
CDR3aa: CASSGPRLGLAGGNEQFF
CDR3nt: TGTGCCAGCAGTGGCCCTCGCTTGGGACTAGCGGGAGGGAATGAGCAGTTCTTC

d_gene: -
j_gene: TRBJ1-1
len: 15
v_gene: TRBV28
abundance: -
CDR3aa: CASSFNGQSNREAFF
CDR3nt: TGTGCCAGCAGTTTTAATGGGCAGAGTAACAGGGAAGCTTTCTTT

d_gene: -
j_gene: TRBJ1-3
len: 17
v_gene: TRBV6-1
abundance: few
CDR3aa: CASSEATGFPSGNTIYF
CDR3nt: TGTGCCAGCAGTGAAGCGACAGGATTCCCCTCTGGAAACACCATATATTTT

d_gene: -
j_gene: TRBJ1-1
len: 14
v_gene: TRBV15
abundance: -
CDR3aa: CATSRDVTGREAFF
CDR3nt: TGTGCCACCAGCAGAGATGTAACCGGTCGGGAAGCTTTCTTT

d_gene: -
j_gene: TRBJ2-3
len: 14
v_gene: TRBV19
abundance: -
CDR3aa: CASREQNQADTQYF
CDR3nt: TGTGCCAGTCGGGAGCAGAACCAGGCGGATACGCAGTATTTT

d_gene: -
j_gene: TRBJ2-5
len: 14
v_gene: TRBV29-1
abundance: -
CDR3aa: CSVADGNVQETQYF
CDR3nt: TGCAGCGTAGCAGACGGGAACGTCCAAGAGACCCAGTACTTC

d_gene: -
j_gene: TRBJ2-3
len: 13
v_gene: TRBV18
abundance: -
CDR3aa: CASSASGADTQYF
CDR3nt: TGTGCCAGCTCGGCCTCCGGGGCAGATACGCAGTATTTT

d_gene: -
j_gene: TRBJ2-7
len: 15
v_gene: TRBV5-1
abundance: -
CDR3aa: CASSQEKHRLWEQYF
CDR3nt: TGCGCCAGCAGCCAAGAAAAACACCGACTCTGGGAGCAGTACTTC

d_gene: TRBD1
j_gene: TRBJ2-7
len: 16
v_gene: TRBV14
abundance: -
CDR3aa: CASSLSGTGALNEQYF
CDR3nt: TGTGCCAGCAGCCTTTCCGGGACAGGGGCTCTAAACGAGCAGTACTTC

d_gene: -
j_gene: TRBJ2-2
len: 15
v_gene: TRBV6-1
abundance: -
CDR3aa: CASSEQDSNTGELFF
CDR3nt: TGTGCCAGCAGTGAACAGGATTCGAACACCGGGGAGCTGTTTTTT